This T cell receptor beta chain is drawn from a study of CXCR3-negative and CXCR3-positive naive CD8 T cells. CDR1 and CDR2 from the germline V gene are SNHLY and FYNNEI. There are 11 residues in the CDR3. The TRB libraries of cDNA were built by UMI-labeled 5' RACE. TCRdb reprocessed the 5' RACE reads, with one entry per CDR3 protein and no DNA. The data include over 70,000 distinct CDR3 sequences; the top ten clones carry around 1.7%. The clonotype was recovered from a human donor in good health. Some clones in this sample may be carry-over from other donors' samples. The sample comprised naive CXCR3- CD8+ T cells from blood. As for subset: CD45RO-CCR7+CD27+CD95- naive CD8+ T cells lacking CXCR3 (TNR3-). The gene calls are TRBV2 and TRBJ2-1. The CDR3: CASRPDWKQFF.